Listed here are 32 T cell receptor beta chains from one sample, sequenced in a study of blood T cell repertoires in COVID-19 (dated by TCRdb to 2020 to 2021). The library was built by means of the immunoSEQ multiplex PCR assay. In its TCRdb copy, this immuneACCESS table keeps in-frame sequences only and misses some clones. Where compared with another copy, unresolved V genes explain less than half of these, and the others have no known cause. The sample includes roughly 170,000 clones, with around 85% observed a single time. Around 21% of the sample is in the top ten clones. The sample was peripheral blood. These receptors were collected from a man between 70 and 80 years old with active or convalescent COVID-19.

This chain connects TRBV18 to TRBJ2-1; D is possibly TRBD2 (5 bases). Deletions cut 3 bases from V and 15 bases from J, with 12 bases between. This CDR3 has 11 residues. The germline V gene has CDR1 KGHSH and CDR2 LQKENI. The CDR3 DNA follows: TGTGCCAGCTCACCCTCGGACTCCGTGTTCTTC. This sequence encodes CASSPSDSVFF.

This chain connects TRBV7-3 to TRBJ2-2, with D tentatively TRBD2 (5 bases). Looked up from germline, CDR1 is SGHTA and CDR2 is FQGTGA. V lost 2 bases, J lost 4 bases, and 8 bases lay in between. The CDR3 totals 14 residues. The CDR3 sequence: CASSLVAITGELFF. CDR3 bases: TGTGCCAGCAGCTTAGTAGCGATCACCGGGGAGCTGTTTTTT. Full variable domain (rest looked up from reference TRBV7-3 and TRBJ2-2): GAGVSQTPSNKVTEKGKYVELRCDPISGHTALYWYRQSLGQGPEFLIYFQGTGAADDSGLPNDRFFAVRPEGSVSTLKIQRTERGDSAVYLCASSLVAITGELFFGEGSRLTVL.

The J gene is TRBJ1-6, the V gene TRBV25-1; 8 bases map to TRBD1. Trimming cost V 5 bases and J 8 bases; bases outside gene matches: 2. This CDR3 has 13 residues. Germline CDR1 reads MGHDK; CDR2 reads SYGVNS. The CDR3 bases are TGTGCCAGCAGTCTGACAGGGGATTCACCCCTCCACTTT. It codes for CASSLTGDSPLHF. Full variable domain (missing parts from reference TRBV25-1 and TRBJ1-6): EADIYQTPRYLVIGTGKKITLECSQTMGHDKMYWYQQDPGMELHLIHYSYGVNSTEKGDLSSESTVSRIRTEHFPLTLESARPSHTSQYLCASSLTGDSPLHFGNGTRLTVT.

This sequence joins TRBV27 and TRBJ2-1; perhaps TRBD2 as D (6 bases). Per germline, CDR1 MNHEY and CDR2 SMNVEV (reference sequence). This CDR3 has 16 residues. V lost 7 bases to trimming and J lost 4 bases, with 20 bases between them. In nucleotides, the CDR3 is TGTGCCAGCATGGAGAGGCGGGGAGAGAGGTACAATGAGCAGTTCTTC. This translates into CASMERRGERYNEQFF.

The CDR3 protein is CASSPRQGSDQPQHF. CDR3 nucleotide sequence: TGTGCCAGCAGCCCTAGACAGGGGAGCGATCAGCCCCAGCATTTT. The chain carries TRBV7-2 and TRBJ1-5, with TRBD1 identical over 8 bases. The CDR3 contains 15 residues. CDR1 and CDR2 from the germline V gene are SGHTA and FQGNSA. Trimming took 5 bases from V and 5 from J; bases not matched to a gene: 8.

This clone is a singleton in its sample. The J gene is TRBJ2-2, the V gene TRBV3-1 (or the pseudogene TRBV3-2); tentatively, D is TRBD1 (5 bases). Germline V lookup: CDR1 LGHDT, CDR2 YNNKEL (reference sequence). V was shortened by 6 bases and J by 9 bases, with 14 bases between the two germline ends. This CDR3 has 13 residues. CDR3 bases: TGTGCCAGCAGAACTCATGGGGCCCGGGAGCTGTTTTTT. This sequence encodes CASRTHGARELFF.

CDR3 amino acids: CSVGGETNNEQFF. The CDR3 region has the DNA TGCAGCGTTGGGGGCGAAACGAACAATGAGCAGTTCTTC. The chain employs TRBV29-1 and TRBJ2-1, with D perhaps matching TRBD1 (5 bases). From germline, CDR1 is SQVTM and CDR2 ANQGSEA. CDR3 length: 13 amino acids. V was clipped by 4 bases and J by 5 bases, with 12 bases between them.

J is TRBJ2-7 and V is TRBV28, with 8 bases matching TRBD2. The germline CDR1 and CDR2 sequences are MDHEN and SYDVKM. The CDR3 consists of 15 residues. V gave up 3 bases and J gave up 9 bases; unmatched junction bases: 13. CDR3 region: CASSFFAGGLRVQYF. CDR3 coding DNA: TGTGCCAGCAGTTTTTTCGCGGGAGGTCTACGAGTGCAGTACTTC.

The gene calls are TRBV11-3 and TRBJ1-1; D might be TRBD1 (6 bases). Trimming shortened V by 3 bases and J by 3 bases, and 8 bases separated the two germline ends. The CDR3 has 13 amino acids. Germline CDR1 SGHNT, CDR2 YENEEA. The CDR3 nucleotides read TGTGCCAGCAGCTTCAACAGGGACACTGAAGCTTTCTTT. Residues: CASSFNRDTEAFF.

The table lists this clone with a count of one. This chain's CDR3 is CASSSLTGGNTEAFF. CDR3 coding DNA: TGTGCCAGCAGTTCCCTAACAGGGGGGAACACTGAAGCTTTCTTT. The genes are TRBV6-5 and TRBJ1-1; 8 bases match TRBD1. Germline trimming cut 4 bases from V and 1 base from J; bases unmatched to any gene: 5. This CDR3 has 15 residues. The germline gives CDR1 MNHEY, CDR2 SVGAGI.

This clone is medium-sized (0.01 to 0.1%) by share. The rearrangement uses TRBV2 and TRBJ1-1; no reliable D call. Germline-derived CDR1 and CDR2 are SNHLY and FYNNEI. Between the trimmed V and J ends, which lost 4 bases and 1 base, there was a span of 13 bases. This CDR3 is built from 15 residues. Here the CDR3 reads CASSGARTQNTEAFF. In DNA, the CDR3 is TGTGCCAGCAGTGGGGCCCGGACTCAGAACACTGAAGCTTTCTTT.

The gene calls are TRBV18 and TRBJ2-2; TRBD1 might be the D (6 bases). Trimming shortened V by 5 bases and J by 0 bases, and 13 bases separated the two germline ends. The CDR3 consists of 16 residues. Germline CDR1 reads KGHSH; CDR2 reads LQKENI. DNA of the CDR3: TGTGCCAGCTCAGCTAACAGGGTCTCGAACACCGGGGAGCTGTTTTTT. The encoded protein is CASSANRVSNTGELFF. The full variable domain, completed using reference TRBV18 and TRBJ2-2, is NAGVMQNPRHLVRRRGQEARLRCSPMKGHSHVYWYRQLPEEGLKFMVYLQKENIIDESGMPKERFSAEFPKEGPSILRIQQVVRGDSAAYFCASSANRVSNTGELFFGEGSRLTVL.

The chain uses TRBV9 and TRBJ1-3, with 7 positions matching TRBD1. J was trimmed by 2 bases and V by 0 bases; bases with no gene match: 2. The germline CDR1 and CDR2 sequences are SGDLS and YYNGEE. This CDR3 spans 15 amino acids. CDR3: CASSVGQGPGNTIYF. The CDR3 region has the DNA TGTGCCAGCAGCGTAGGACAGGGCCCTGGAAACACCATATATTTT.

The J gene is TRBJ2-7, the V gene TRBV6-2 or TRBV6-3, with 12 nucleotides matching TRBD1. CDR3 length: 15 amino acids. Germline V CDR1 and CDR2: MNHEY, SVGEGT. J lost 8 bases, V lost 6 bases, and 11 bases had no gene match. CDR3 region: CASSRSGTGGAQQYF. The CDR3 nucleotides read TGTGCCAGCAGCCGAAGCGGGACAGGGGGCGCACAGCAGTACTTC.

The chain links TRBV2 to TRBJ1-1; the D gene is possibly TRBD1 (5 bases). Trimming left V 5 bases short and J 5 bases short, with 12 bases between. The germline V gene encodes CDR1 SNHLY and CDR2 FYNNEI. The CDR3 consists of 13 residues. The CDR3 here is CASSSGIWTEAFF. CDR3 coding DNA: TGTGCCAGCAGTTCAGGGATTTGGACTGAAGCTTTCTTT.

The J gene is TRBJ1-6, the V gene TRBV10-1; perhaps TRBD1 as D (6 bases). Germline-derived CDR1 and CDR2 are WNHNN and SYGVQD (reference sequence). The CDR3 sequence is 14 residues long. V was trimmed by 3 bases and J by 9 bases, leaving 12 bases between them. The CDR3 sequence: CASSEDRRGSPLHF. CDR3 bases: TGCGCCAGCAGTGAAGACAGGCGAGGTTCACCCCTCCACTTT.

The chain carries TRBV14 and TRBJ2-5; 8 nucleotides agree with TRBD1. The V and J ends lost 3 bases and 3 bases, in that order; junction bases with no gene match: 9. The CDR3 length is 16 residues. Germline CDR1 is SGHDN and CDR2 is FVKESK. DNA for the CDR3: TGTGCCAGCAGCCAGTGGACAGGGCTTAGCAAAGAGACCCAGTACTTC. Amino acid sequence: CASSQWTGLSKETQYF.

The chain joins TRBV18 to TRBJ2-7; a weak D match, TRBD2 (6 bases). The CDR3 runs to 13 residues. Between the trimmed V and J ends, which lost 7 bases and 7 bases, there was a span of 17 bases. CDR1 and CDR2 from the germline V gene are KGHSH and LQKENI. CDR3: CASLGGTHLEQYF. The CDR3 DNA sequence: TGTGCCAGCTTGGGCGGGACCCACCTTGAGCAGTACTTC.

On this clone: The same CDR3 can be traced to other DNA sequences in this sample. This chain uses TRBV18 with TRBJ1-5, with D perhaps TRBD1 (5 bases). The CDR3 runs 14 residues. Deletions cut 3 bases from V and 3 bases from J, with 9 bases between. Germline V gene data show CDR1 as KGHSH and CDR2 as LQKENI. CDR3 in DNA: TGTGCCAGCTCACCCCAGGGCAACAATCAGCCCCAGCATTTT. Translated, it gives CASSPQGNNQPQHF.

The genes are TRBV5-1 and TRBJ1-1, with 7 bases fitting TRBD1. Germline values: CDR1 SGHRS, CDR2 YFSETQ. Unmatched junction bases numbered 8, after V lost 1 base and J lost 11 bases. The CDR3 contains 13 residues. CDR3 coding DNA: TGCGCCAGCAGCTTGCGAACAGGGGATAGGGCTTTCTTT. It translates to CASSLRTGDRAFF.

The V call is TRBV5-1, the J call TRBJ2-5; tentatively, D is TRBD1 (6 bases). V lost 0 bases to trimming and J lost 4 bases, with 16 bases between them. The CDR3 consists of 16 residues. Germline CDR1 is SGHRS and CDR2 is YFSETQ. CDR3 region: CASSLDPQGGGETQYF. As DNA, the CDR3 is TGCGCCAGCAGCTTGGACCCACAGGGTGGAGGAGAGACCCAGTACTTC.

This chain connects TRBV9 to TRBJ2-1; 8 bases match TRBD2. J lost 0 bases, V lost 0 bases, and 8 bases had no gene match. This CDR3 region has 18 residues. Germline V gene sequence: CDR1 SGDLS, CDR2 YYNGEE. CDR3 DNA sequence: TGTGCCAGCAGCGTAGGGGATAAGCGGGGGCACTCCTACAATGAGCAGTTCTTC. This translates into CASSVGDKRGHSYNEQFF.

The chain recombines TRBV2 with TRBJ1-3; D call uncertain. The germline V gene encodes CDR1 SNHLY and CDR2 FYNNEI. This CDR3 is 18 amino acids long. Trimming stripped 5 bases from V and 9 bases from J, with 29 bases between. DNA for the CDR3: TGTGCCAGCAGTTCTTTTCCCCCCATCGGGAACCAGGTTTCCACCATATATTTT. Residues: CASSSFPPIGNQVSTIYF.

The chain uses TRBV19 and TRBJ2-3, with TRBD2 matching 8 bases. The V gene end was trimmed by 1 base and the J gene end by 2 bases; junction bases not matched to a gene: 5. Per the germline V gene, CDR1 is LNHDA and CDR2 is SQIVND (reference sequence). The CDR3 runs 16 residues. The CDR3 reads CASSIAGGFFTDTQYF. CDR3 coding DNA: TGTGCCAGTAGTATAGCGGGGGGGTTTTTCACAGATACGCAGTATTTT.

This chain uses TRBV27 with TRBJ2-7; 7 bases line up with TRBD2. The trim removed 6 bases at V and 3 bases at J, leaving 14 bases unmatched. CDR1 and CDR2 from the germline V gene are MNHEY and SMNVEV (reference sequence). The CDR3 extends over 16 amino acids. This CDR3 is CASRTLVLGGNYEQYF. DNA for the CDR3: TGTGCCAGCAGGACCCTGGTCTTGGGAGGGAACTACGAGCAGTACTTC.

The V call is TRBV2, the J call TRBJ1-2; 9 bases are shared with TRBD1. V lost 6 bases and J lost 7; bases outside the gene matches: 0. Germline V gives CDR1 SNHLY, CDR2 FYNNEI. This CDR3 is built from 11 residues. The CDR3 nucleotides are TGTGCCAGCAGGGACAGGGGTGGCTACACCTTC. It encodes CASRDRGGYTF.

This clone showed up just a few times. J is TRBJ2-2 and V is TRBV19; perhaps TRBD1 as D (6 bases). This CDR3 has 14 amino acids. The V gene's germline CDR1 is LNHDA and CDR2 SQIVND (reference sequence). The V end lost 6 bases, the J end lost 5 bases, and 13 bases lay between the germline ends. The CDR3 reads CASRTGLLTGELFF. The CDR3 region has the DNA TGTGCCAGTAGGACAGGACTCCTAACCGGGGAGCTGTTTTTT.

The chain links TRBV15 to TRBJ1-3; 8 bases match TRBD1. After removal of 5 bases from V and 4 bases from J, the junction contained 7 bases not matched to a gene. This CDR3 region has 15 residues. The germline CDR1 and CDR2 sequences are LNHNV and YYDKDF (reference sequence). CDR3 sequence reads: CATSGTGKAGNTIYF. The CDR3 DNA follows: TGTGCCACCAGCGGGACAGGCAAAGCCGGAAACACCATATATTTT.

V is TRBV5-4 and J is TRBJ2-4; weak D call: TRBD2 (6 bases). CDR1 is SGHNT and CDR2 is YYREEE in the germline V gene (reference sequence). The CDR3 consists of 16 residues. Trimming cost V 4 bases and J 2 bases, with 16 bases left between them. CDR3: CASSMKGGATKNIQYF. The CDR3 DNA reads as TGTGCCAGCAGCATGAAGGGCGGGGCAACCAAAAACATTCAGTACTTC.

The gene calls are TRBV4-3 and TRBJ1-1; TRBD1 matches 8 bases. J lost 0 bases, V lost 3 bases, and 15 bases had no gene match. The CDR3 length is 19 residues. The V gene's germline CDR1 is LGHNA and CDR2 YSLEER. The CDR3, as DNA: TGCGCCAGCAGCCATCGAACCACCGGACAGGGACGCATGAACACTGAAGCTTTCTTT. Its translation: CASSHRTTGQGRMNTEAFF.

The rearrangement links TRBV13 to TRBJ2-7, with 9 positions matching TRBD2. From germline, CDR1 is PRHDT and CDR2 FYEKMQ (reference sequence). V shed 2 bases and J 4 bases; nucleotides not matched to a gene: 3. The CDR3 spans 14 residues. CDR3 loop: CASSLSGGSYEQYF. The CDR3, as DNA: TGTGCCAGCAGCTTAAGCGGGGGGTCGTACGAGCAGTACTTC.

V and J are TRBV9 and TRBJ1-1; perhaps TRBD1 as D (6 bases). From germline, CDR1 is SGDLS and CDR2 YYNGEE. The V gene lost 0 bases and the J gene lost 4 bases, with 13 bases spanning the gap. This CDR3 spans 15 amino acids. The CDR3 protein is CASSVEQSRGTEAFF. The CDR3 coding sequence is TGTGCCAGCAGCGTAGAACAGAGCAGGGGCACTGAAGCTTTCTTT.